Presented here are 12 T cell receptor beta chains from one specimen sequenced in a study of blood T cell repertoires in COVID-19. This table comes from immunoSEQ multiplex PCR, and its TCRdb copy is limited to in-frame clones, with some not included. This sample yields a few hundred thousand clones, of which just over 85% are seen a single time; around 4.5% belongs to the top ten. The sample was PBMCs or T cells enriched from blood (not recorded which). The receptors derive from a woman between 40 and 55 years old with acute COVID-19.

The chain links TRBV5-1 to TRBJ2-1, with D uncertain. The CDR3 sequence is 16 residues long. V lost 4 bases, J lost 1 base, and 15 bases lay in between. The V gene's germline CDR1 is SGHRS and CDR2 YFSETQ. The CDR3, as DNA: TGCGCCAGCAGCCCAGGTGGCTCCTCTTCCTACAATGAGCAGTTCTTC. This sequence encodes CASSPGGSSSYNEQFF.

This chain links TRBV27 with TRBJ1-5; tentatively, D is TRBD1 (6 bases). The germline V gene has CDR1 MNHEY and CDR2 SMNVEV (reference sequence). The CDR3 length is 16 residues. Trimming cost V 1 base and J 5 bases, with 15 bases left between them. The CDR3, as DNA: TGTGCCAGCAGTTTATTTTTCGGCAGGGGCGATCAGCCCCAGCATTTT. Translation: CASSLFFGRGDQPQHF.

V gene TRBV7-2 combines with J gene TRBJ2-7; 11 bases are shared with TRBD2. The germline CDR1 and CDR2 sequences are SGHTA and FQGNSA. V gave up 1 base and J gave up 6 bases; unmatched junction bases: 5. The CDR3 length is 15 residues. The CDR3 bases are TGTGCCAGCAGCTTAGGAGTACTAGCGGGAGCCGAGCAGTACTTC. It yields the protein CASSLGVLAGAEQYF.

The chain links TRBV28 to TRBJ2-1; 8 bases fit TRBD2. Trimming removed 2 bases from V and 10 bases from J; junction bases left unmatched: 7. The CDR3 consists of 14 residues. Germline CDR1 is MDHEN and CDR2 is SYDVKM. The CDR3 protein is CASSLRSGREEQFF. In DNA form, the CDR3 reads TGTGCCAGCAGTTTAAGGTCCGGGAGGGAAGAGCAGTTCTTC. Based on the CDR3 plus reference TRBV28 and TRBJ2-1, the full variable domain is DVKVTQSSRYLVKRTGEKVFLECVQDMDHENMFWYRQDPGLGLRLIYFSYDVKMKEKGDIPEGYSVSREKKERFSLILESASTNQTSMYLCASSLRSGREEQFFGPGTRLTVL.

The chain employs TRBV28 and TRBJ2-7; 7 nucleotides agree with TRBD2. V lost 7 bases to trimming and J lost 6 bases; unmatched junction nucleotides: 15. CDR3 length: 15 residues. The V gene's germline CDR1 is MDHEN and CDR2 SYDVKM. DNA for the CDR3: TGTGCCAGCAAGTCAGTCACTAGCGCCCTGGCCGAGCAGTACTTC. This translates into CASKSVTSALAEQYF. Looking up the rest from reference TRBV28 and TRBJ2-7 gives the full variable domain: DVKVTQSSRYLVKRTGEKVFLECVQDMDHENMFWYRQDPGLGLRLIYFSYDVKMKEKGDIPEGYSVSREKKERFSLILESASTNQTSMYLCASKSVTSALAEQYFGPGTRLTVT.

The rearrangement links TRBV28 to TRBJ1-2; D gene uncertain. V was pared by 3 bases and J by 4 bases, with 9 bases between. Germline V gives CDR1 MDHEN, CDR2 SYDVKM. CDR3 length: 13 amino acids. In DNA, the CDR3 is TGTGCCAGCAGTTTTCGCGACTTCTATGGCTACACCTTC. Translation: CASSFRDFYGYTF.

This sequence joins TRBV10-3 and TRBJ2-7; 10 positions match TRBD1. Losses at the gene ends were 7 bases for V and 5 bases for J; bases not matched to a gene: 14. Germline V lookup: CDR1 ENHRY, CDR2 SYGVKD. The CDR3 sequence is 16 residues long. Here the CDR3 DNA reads TGTGCCATCAAACCTTCGGAGGGACAGGGGAGCAACGAGCAGTACTTC. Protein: CAIKPSEGQGSNEQYF.

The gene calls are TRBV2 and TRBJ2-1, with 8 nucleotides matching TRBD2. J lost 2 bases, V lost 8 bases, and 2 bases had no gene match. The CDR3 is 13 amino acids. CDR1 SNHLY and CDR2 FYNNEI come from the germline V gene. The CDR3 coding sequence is TGTGCCAGCGGGACTAGTGCCTACAATGAGCAGTTCTTC. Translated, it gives CASGTSAYNEQFF.

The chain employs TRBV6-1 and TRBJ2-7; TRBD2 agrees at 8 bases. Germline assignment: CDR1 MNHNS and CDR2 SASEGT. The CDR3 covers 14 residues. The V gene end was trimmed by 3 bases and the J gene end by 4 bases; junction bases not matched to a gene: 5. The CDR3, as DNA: TGTGCCAGCAGTGAGAGCGGGAGAAAGTACGAGCAGTACTTC. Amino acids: CASSESGRKYEQYF.

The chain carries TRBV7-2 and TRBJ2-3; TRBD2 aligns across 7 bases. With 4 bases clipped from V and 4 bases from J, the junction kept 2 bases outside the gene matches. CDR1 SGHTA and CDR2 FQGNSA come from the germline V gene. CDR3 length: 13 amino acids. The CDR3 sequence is CASSSLAADTQYF. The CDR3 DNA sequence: TGTGCCAGCAGCTCCCTAGCGGCAGATACGCAGTATTTT.

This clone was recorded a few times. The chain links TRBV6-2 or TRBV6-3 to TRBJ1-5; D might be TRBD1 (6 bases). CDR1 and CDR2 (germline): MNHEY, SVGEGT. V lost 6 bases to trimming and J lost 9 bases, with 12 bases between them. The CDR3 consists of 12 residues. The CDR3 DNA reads TGTGCCAGCAGCAGGGGAATGGGGCCCCAGCATTTT. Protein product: CASSRGMGPQHF.

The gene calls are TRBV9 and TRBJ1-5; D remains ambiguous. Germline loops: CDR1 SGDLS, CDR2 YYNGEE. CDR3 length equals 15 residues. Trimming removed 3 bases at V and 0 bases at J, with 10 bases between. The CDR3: CASSASTNSNQPQHF. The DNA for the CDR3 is TGTGCCAGCAGCGCTAGCACCAATAGCAATCAGCCCCAGCATTTT.